This TCR beta chain was captured in a study of blood T cell repertoires in COVID-19. On the study more broadly: Samples came from the United States, Italy and Spain, spanning acute and convalescent COVID-19. Sources were T cells, B-cell-depleted T cells, or PBMCs; the material itself was cDNA or gDNA.

In the authors' workflow: The authors estimated nucleated cell counts from reference gene primer amplification. Measured with immunoSEQ multiplex PCR; TCRdb has only the in-frame clones, and not every one. The DNA gave D and trimming, while V, J and clone size come from that table. The sample holds about 150,000 clones, around 81% seen once. CDR1 is SGHRS and CDR2 is YFSETQ in the germline V gene. The ends lost 3 bases at V and 7 bases at J; junction bases unmatched: 7. The CDR3 spans 15 residues. Source material: peripheral blood. The chain uses TRBV5-1 and TRBJ1-4; 9 nucleotides align to TRBD1. This clonotype was obtained from a woman aged 55-70 years with active or convalescent COVID-19. In DNA form, the CDR3 reads TGCGCCAGCAGCTCTGGGACAGGGCGAGGTGAAAAACTGTTTTTT. It yields the protein CASSSGTGRGEKLFF.